These 17 T cell receptor beta chains were all obtained from the same sample, sequenced in a study of cytomegalovirus exposure and HLA in healthy donors (dated by TCRdb to 2017 to 2019). Libraries were made using the immunoSEQ multiplex PCR assay. For the multiplex PCR, a mixture combining 60 forward primers for TCR Vbeta segments and 13 reverse primers for TCR Jbeta segments was used. The table comes from immuneACCESS by way of TCRdb, which keeps in-frame sequences with V and J called. Part of the clones is missing from these tables; in studies checked, under half for an unresolved V gene and the rest for unknown reasons. The sample table records around 120,000 clones; 15% to 17% of these occur just once. The top ten clones comprise 1.9% of the sample. The sample comprised PBMCs. The origin of the receptors is a woman between 18 and 30 years old in good health and CMV-seronegative.

In its sample, this clone was seen a few times. J is TRBJ2-7 and V is TRBV7-8, with 8 bases that match TRBD1. CDR1 SGHVS and CDR2 FQNEAQ come from the germline V gene. This CDR3 contains 14 residues. Trimming cost V 5 bases and J 6 bases; bases outside gene matches: 9. The CDR3 DNA sequence: TGTGCCAGCAGCCCGACAGGGGCCGTGTCCGAGCAGTACTTC. It encodes CASSPTGAVSEQYF.

V is TRBV5-4 and J is TRBJ2-3; 12 nucleotides agree with TRBD2. This CDR3 has 17 residues. J gave up 5 bases and V 2 bases, and 9 bases lay outside the gene matches. Germline V lookup: CDR1 SGHNT, CDR2 YYREEE (reference sequence). The CDR3, as DNA: TGTGCCAGCAGCTTACGACTAGCGGGAGTTAGTAGAGATACGCAGTATTTT. It specifies CASSLRLAGVSRDTQYF.

This clone was seen only a few times. V usage is TRBV7-9 and J usage is TRBJ2-3; 14 bases match TRBD2. CDR1 and CDR2 from the germline V gene are SEHNR and FQNEAQ (reference sequence). This CDR3 comprises 13 residues. Trimming removed 11 bases from V and 8 bases from J; junction bases left unmatched: 6. The CDR3 spells CAAGLAGGGTQYF. The CDR3, as DNA: TGTGCCGCCGGACTAGCGGGGGGAGGTACGCAGTATTTT.

The chain carries TRBV4-1 and TRBJ2-1; 7 bases map to TRBD2. V shed 1 base, J shed 13 bases, and the junction held 4 bases outside the gene matches. This CDR3 has 12 residues. Germline assignment: CDR1 MGHRA and CDR2 YSYEKL. The CDR3 DNA follows: TGCGCCAGCAGCCAAGGAACTAGCGCACAGTTCTTC. It yields the protein CASSQGTSAQFF.

The chain is built from TRBV5-4 and TRBJ2-5, with D possibly being TRBD1 (7 bases). V was clipped by 2 bases and J by 1 base, with 9 bases between them. CDR1 and CDR2 from the germline V gene are SGHNT and YYREEE (reference sequence). The CDR3 is made up of 14 amino acids. Written as DNA, the CDR3 is TGTGCCAGCAGCTTCAGGGGGGCCCAAGAGACCCAGTACTTC. Its translation is CASSFRGAQETQYF.

This clone was seen more than once but under ten times. Other DNA variants within this sample encode the same CDR3. The V gene is TRBV7-9, the J gene TRBJ1-2; D is possibly TRBD1 (6 bases). This CDR3 has 12 amino acids. CDR1 is SEHNR and CDR2 is FQNEAQ in the germline V gene (reference sequence). Trimming left V 0 bases short and J 11 bases short, with 10 bases between. CDR3 bases: TGTGCCAGCAGCTTAGCAGGGGGGGGTTACACCTTC. This translates into CASSLAGGGYTF.

This chain connects TRBV4-2 to TRBJ1-5, with a possible D match to TRBD1 (6 bases). Germline CDR1 and CDR2: LGHNA and YNFKEQ. CDR3 length: 15 amino acids. The ends were cut back, 8 bases at V and 0 bases at J, with 14 bases in the middle. CDR3 nucleotide sequence: TGTGCCAGCTCGACCGGACAGAATAGCAATCAGCCCCAGCATTTT. This gives the protein CASSTGQNSNQPQHF.

The chain employs TRBV11-2 and TRBJ2-5, with 9 bases aligning to TRBD2. The V gene end was trimmed by 8 bases and the J gene end by 6 bases; junction bases not matched to a gene: 13. This CDR3 comprises 15 residues. The germline CDR1 and CDR2 sequences are SGHAT and FQNNGV. Here the CDR3 reads CASAGLAGWDKTQYF. For the CDR3, the DNA is TGTGCCAGCGCGGGGCTAGCGGGATGGGACAAGACCCAGTACTTC.

This clone was observed a handful of times. Other DNA sequences of this sample code for an identical CDR3. The rearrangement links TRBV30 to TRBJ1-6, with a possible D match to TRBD1 (5 bases). Per the germline V gene, CDR1 is GTSNPN and CDR2 is SVGIG (reference sequence). Trimming left V 0 bases short and J 0 bases short, with 9 bases between. The CDR3 runs 16 residues. Here the CDR3 reads CAWSVGGFSYNSPLHF. Written as DNA, the CDR3 is TGTGCCTGGAGTGTCGGGGGATTCTCCTATAATTCACCCCTCCACTTT.

This clone came up a few times. The chain recombines TRBV29-1 with TRBJ2-7, with TRBD1 matching over 7 bases. The CDR3 has 13 residues. Germline assignment: CDR1 SQVTM and CDR2 ANQGSEA. V trimming: 5 bases; J trimming: 2 bases; junction bases outside the gene matches: 6. The CDR3 region is CSVRNRGTYEQYF. The CDR3 DNA reads TGCAGCGTTCGGAACAGGGGAACCTACGAGCAGTACTTC.

This clone appeared a few times. The chain carries TRBV30 and TRBJ2-5; TRBD2 agrees at 8 bases. The CDR3 is 14 residues long. V lost 1 base and J lost 4; bases outside the gene matches: 5. Germline values: CDR1 GTSNPN, CDR2 SVGIG (reference sequence). The CDR3 sequence: CAWSGLGLAETQYF. DNA of the CDR3: TGTGCCTGGAGTGGACTAGGACTAGCAGAGACCCAGTACTTC. Variable domain in full (rest from reference TRBV30 and TRBJ2-5): SQTIHQWPATLVQPVGSPLSLECTVEGTSNPNLYWYRQAAGRGLQLLFYSVGIGQISSEVPQNLSASRPQDRQFILSSKKLLLSDSGFYLCAWSGLGLAETQYFGPGTRLLVL.

The chain recombines TRBV10-3 with TRBJ1-2; unclear D gene. The CDR3 is made up of 15 amino acids. Germline CDR1 and CDR2: ENHRY and SYGVKD. Trimming stripped 2 bases from V and 3 bases from J, with 13 bases between. The CDR3 region is CAISESPSPDYGYTF. The CDR3, as DNA: TGTGCCATCAGTGAGAGCCCATCACCGGACTATGGCTACACCTTC.

V usage is TRBV28 and J usage is TRBJ2-7, with TRBD1 matching 7 bases. Looked up from germline, CDR1 is MDHEN and CDR2 is SYDVKM. V gave up 5 bases and J gave up 4 bases; unmatched junction bases: 8. This CDR3 comprises 14 residues. The CDR3 sequence is CASSLPGTVYEQYF. In nucleotides, the CDR3 is TGTGCCAGCAGTCTCCCCGGGACAGTGTACGAGCAGTACTTC. Together with reference TRBV28 and TRBJ2-7, the CDR3 gives the full variable domain: DVKVTQSSRYLVKRTGEKVFLECVQDMDHENMFWYRQDPGLGLRLIYFSYDVKMKEKGDIPEGYSVSREKKERFSLILESASTNQTSMYLCASSLPGTVYEQYFGPGTRLTVT.

The sample holds a few counts of this clone. The chain employs TRBV28 and TRBJ2-7, with TRBD2 as a possible D gene (5 bases). Between the trimmed V and J ends, which lost 3 bases and 0 bases, there was a span of 6 bases. Germline CDR1 reads MDHEN; CDR2 reads SYDVKM. CDR3 length equals 13 residues. CDR3 bases: TGTGCCAGCAGTTTTGGGAGCTCCTACGAGCAGTACTTC. It codes for CASSFGSSYEQYF.

V and J are TRBV6-1 and TRBJ1-1; no clear D gene. The germline gives CDR1 MNHNS, CDR2 SASEGT. V lost 6 bases and J lost 6, with 20 bases in between. The length of the CDR3 is 15 residues. CDR3 in amino acids: CASSAPEGWGSEAFF. In DNA, the CDR3 is TGTGCCAGCAGCGCCCCTGAGGGTTGGGGTTCTGAAGCTTTCTTT.

This clone came up a few times. The chain couples TRBV28 to TRBJ1-6; tentative D call: TRBD1 (6 bases). The CDR3 sequence is 14 residues long. Trimming took off 8 bases at V and 7 bases at J, with 15 bases between the two ends. CDR1 MDHEN and CDR2 SYDVKM come from the germline V gene. The CDR3 nucleotides read TGTGCCAGCCGCCAAGGGGGAGAAAATTCACCCCTCCACTTT. It specifies CASRQGGENSPLHF.

The chain links TRBV11-2 to TRBJ2-3; D perhaps matches TRBD2 (5 bases). Per the germline V gene, CDR1 is SGHAT and CDR2 is FQNNGV. CDR3 length: 13 residues. V was shortened by 1 base and J by 4 bases, with 6 bases between the two germline ends. The CDR3 DNA follows: TGTGCCAGCAGCTTAGCCGGGGCAGATACGCAGTATTTT. Protein sequence: CASSLAGADTQYF. Full variable domain (remainder filled in from reference TRBV11-2 and TRBJ2-3): EAGVAQSPRYKIIEKRQSVAFWCNPISGHATLYWYQQILGQGPKLLIQFQNNGVVDDSQLPKDRFSAERLKGVDSTLKIQPAKLEDSAVYLCASSLAGADTQYFGPGTRLTVL.